The 8 T cell receptor beta chains below all came from one sample that was sequenced in a study of cytomegalovirus exposure and HLA in healthy donors (dated by TCRdb to between 2016 and 2019). Library preparation used the immunoSEQ multiplex PCR assay. For the multiplex PCR, a mixture combining 60 forward primers for TCR Vbeta segments and 13 reverse primers for TCR Jbeta segments was used. TCRdb stores this immuneACCESS table with in-frame sequences only. Part of the clones is absent; in the studies checked, under half of the shortfall reflects unresolved V genes, and no reason is known for the rest. The sample table shows some 200,000 clones, and around 74% are seen once. The top ten clones comprise around 3.2% of the sample. Sequencing input: PBMCs. These receptors all stem from a female donor in good health and CMV-seronegative.

CDR3 amino acids: CASMESGPFSYEQYF. In nucleotides, the CDR3 is TGCGCCAGCATGGAAAGCGGGCCCTTCTCCTACGAGCAGTACTTC. The genes are TRBV5-1 and TRBJ2-7; TRBD2 is a possible D gene (6 bases). Germline-derived CDR1 and CDR2 are SGHRS and YFSETQ. The CDR3 covers 15 residues. Trimming took off 6 bases at V and 0 bases at J, with 16 bases between the two ends.

The J gene is TRBJ1-2, the V gene TRBV28, with TRBD1 matching 8 bases. Germline CDR1 is MDHEN and CDR2 is SYDVKM. The CDR3 has 17 residues. V shed 6 bases and J 6 bases; nucleotides not matched to a gene: 18. The CDR3 here is CASSFPGQEVIKDGYTF. In nucleotides, the CDR3 is TGTGCCAGCAGCTTCCCGGGACAGGAGGTAATAAAGGATGGCTACACCTTC.

The V call is TRBV6-5, the J call TRBJ2-1, with 8 bases lining up with TRBD1. Trimming at V came to 0 bases and at J to 5 bases, leaving 6 bases not matched to a gene. There are 16 residues in the CDR3. In germline, CDR1 is MNHEY, CDR2 SVGAGI. The chain's CDR3 is CASSYSGQDLNNEQFF. The CDR3 DNA reads as TGTGCCAGCAGTTACTCGGGACAGGACCTAAACAATGAGCAGTTCTTC.

This clone showed up just once. The J gene is TRBJ1-1, the V gene TRBV27; TRBD1 might be the D (5 bases). CDR3 length equals 14 residues. CDR1 MNHEY and CDR2 SMNVEV come from the germline V gene (reference sequence). Trimming took off 9 bases at V and 3 bases at J, with 17 bases between the two ends. The CDR3 region has the DNA TGTGCCAGTAAAGGCGGGGGGGATGACACTGAAGCTTTCTTT. As protein: CASKGGGDDTEAFF.

This clone was recorded a few times. The gene calls are TRBV28 and TRBJ2-7, with 7 bases that match TRBD1. In germline, CDR1 is MDHEN, CDR2 SYDVKM. The CDR3 spans 14 residues. The junction had 12 bases not matched to a gene; V was cut back by 10 bases and J by 3 bases. CDR3 nucleotides: TGTGCCACTCTCTCCACAGGGGCGAACTACGAGCAGTACTTC. Translation gives CATLSTGANYEQYF.

This sequence joins TRBV9 and TRBJ2-3; D is ambiguous. V was clipped by 3 bases and J by 2 bases, with 10 bases between them. Germline lookup yields CDR1 SGDLS and CDR2 YYNGEE. This CDR3 has 14 residues. CDR3 sequence reads: CASSAFDSTDTQYF. CDR3 DNA sequence: TGTGCCAGCAGCGCCTTCGACTCCACAGATACGCAGTATTTT.

In its sample, this clone was seen a few times. The J gene is TRBJ2-2, the V gene TRBV15; no clear D gene. V gave up 8 bases and J gave up 5 bases, with 9 bases separating them. Per germline, CDR1 LNHNV and CDR2 YYDKDF (reference sequence). The CDR3 loop spans 12 amino acids. DNA of the CDR3: TGTGCCACCGATTGGCATACCGGGGAGCTGTTTTTT. As protein: CATDWHTGELFF.

The chain employs TRBV11-3 and TRBJ2-2, with D tentatively TRBD2 (5 bases). From germline, CDR1 is SGHNT and CDR2 YENEEA. The CDR3 has 15 residues. V was clipped by 4 bases and J by 4 bases, with 13 bases between them. The CDR3 DNA follows: TGTGCCAGCAGCTCCGGAGGTTGGGCCACCGGGGAGCTGTTTTTT. This sequence encodes CASSSGGWATGELFF.